This T cell receptor beta chain came from a study of T cell repertoires in cytomegalovirus infection. TCRdb reanalysed the reads using MiXCR and keeps one entry per CDR3 protein. The sample has around 350,000 distinct CDR3 sequences, over 15% seen once. V lost 6 bases and J 6 bases, leaving 14 bases between the germline ends. CDR1 and CDR2 from the germline V gene are SQVTM and ANQGSEA. The CDR3 has 12 amino acids. This clonotype originated in a human donor in good health (CMV status not recorded). Some clones in this sample may be carry-over from other donors' samples. This rearrangement joins TRBV29-1 to TRBJ1-2; maybe TRBD1 (6 bases). The specimen was PBMCs. The CDR3 sequence: CSVQGRGHGYTF. DNA of the CDR3: TGCAGCGTACAGGGAAGGGGTCATGGCTACACCTTC.